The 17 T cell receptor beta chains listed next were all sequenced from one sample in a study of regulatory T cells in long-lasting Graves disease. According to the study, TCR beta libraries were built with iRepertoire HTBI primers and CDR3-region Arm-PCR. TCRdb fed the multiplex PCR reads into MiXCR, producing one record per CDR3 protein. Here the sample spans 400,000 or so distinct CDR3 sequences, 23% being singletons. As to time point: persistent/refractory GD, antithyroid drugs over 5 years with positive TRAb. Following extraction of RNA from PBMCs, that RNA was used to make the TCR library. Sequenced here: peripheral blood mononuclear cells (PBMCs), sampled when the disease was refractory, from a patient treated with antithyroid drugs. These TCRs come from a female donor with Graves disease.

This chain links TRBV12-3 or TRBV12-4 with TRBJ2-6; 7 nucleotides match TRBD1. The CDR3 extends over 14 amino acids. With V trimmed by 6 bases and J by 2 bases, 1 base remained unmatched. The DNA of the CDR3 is TGTGCCAGCAGGACAGGGACTGGGGCCAACGTCCTGACTTTC. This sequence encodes CASRTGTGANVLTF.

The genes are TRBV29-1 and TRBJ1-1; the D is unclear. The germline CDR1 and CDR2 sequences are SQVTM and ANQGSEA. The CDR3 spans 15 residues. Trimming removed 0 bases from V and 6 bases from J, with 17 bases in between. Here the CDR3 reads CSVEDLMKRRPEAFF. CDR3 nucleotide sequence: TGCAGCGTTGAAGATCTAATGAAGAGGAGACCTGAAGCTTTCTTT.

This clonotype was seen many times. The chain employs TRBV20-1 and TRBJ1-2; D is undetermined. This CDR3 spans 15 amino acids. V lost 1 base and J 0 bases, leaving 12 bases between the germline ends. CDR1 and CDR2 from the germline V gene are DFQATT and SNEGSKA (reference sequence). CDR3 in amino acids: CSARAVGRPNYGYTF. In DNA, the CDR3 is TGCAGTGCTAGAGCTGTGGGCAGGCCTAACTATGGCTACACCTTC.

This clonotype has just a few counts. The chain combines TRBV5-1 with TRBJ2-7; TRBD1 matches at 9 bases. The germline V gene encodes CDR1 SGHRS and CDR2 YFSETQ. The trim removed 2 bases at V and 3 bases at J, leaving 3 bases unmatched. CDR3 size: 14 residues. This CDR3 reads CASSLMDRGYEQYF. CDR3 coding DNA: TGCGCCAGCAGCTTAATGGACAGGGGCTACGAGCAGTACTTC.

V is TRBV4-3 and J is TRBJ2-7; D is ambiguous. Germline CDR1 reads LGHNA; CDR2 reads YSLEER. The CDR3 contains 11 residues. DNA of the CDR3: TGCGCAGACCGCCGGGTCTACGAGCAGTACTTC. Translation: CADRRVYEQYF.

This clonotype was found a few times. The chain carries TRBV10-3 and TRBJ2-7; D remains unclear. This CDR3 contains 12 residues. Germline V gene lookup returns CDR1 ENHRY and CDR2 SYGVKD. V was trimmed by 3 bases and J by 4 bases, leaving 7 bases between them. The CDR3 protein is CAISDLNYEQYF. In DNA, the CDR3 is TGTGCCATCAGTGACCTTAATTACGAGCAGTACTTC.

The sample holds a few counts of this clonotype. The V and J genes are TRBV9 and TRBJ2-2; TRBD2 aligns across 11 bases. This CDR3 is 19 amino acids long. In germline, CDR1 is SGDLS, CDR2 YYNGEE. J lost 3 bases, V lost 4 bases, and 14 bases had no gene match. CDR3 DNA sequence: TGTGCCAGCAGCCCCGGGACTAGCGGACCATTTTCCGACACCGGGGAGCTGTTTTTT. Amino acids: CASSPGTSGPFSDTGELFF.

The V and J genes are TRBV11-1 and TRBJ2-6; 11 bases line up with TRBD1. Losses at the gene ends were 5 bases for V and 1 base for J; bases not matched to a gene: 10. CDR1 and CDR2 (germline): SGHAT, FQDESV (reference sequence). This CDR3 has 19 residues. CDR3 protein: CASSRGQGAKSSGANVLTF. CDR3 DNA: TGTGCCAGCAGCCGAGGACAGGGGGCGAAGTCTTCTGGGGCCAACGTCCTGACTTTC.

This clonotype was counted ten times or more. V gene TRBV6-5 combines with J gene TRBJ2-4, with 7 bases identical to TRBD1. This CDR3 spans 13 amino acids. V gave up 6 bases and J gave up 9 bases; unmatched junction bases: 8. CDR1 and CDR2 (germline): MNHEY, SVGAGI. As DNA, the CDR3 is TGTGCCAGCAGCTACAGGGGTGTGGGCATTCAGTACTTC. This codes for CASSYRGVGIQYF.

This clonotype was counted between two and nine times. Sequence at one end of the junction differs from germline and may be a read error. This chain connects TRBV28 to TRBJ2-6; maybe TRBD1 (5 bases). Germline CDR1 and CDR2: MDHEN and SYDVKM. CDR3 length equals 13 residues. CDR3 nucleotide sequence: TGTGCCAGTAGGGGATCTGGAGCCAGCGTCCTGACTTTC. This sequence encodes CASRGSGASVLTF.

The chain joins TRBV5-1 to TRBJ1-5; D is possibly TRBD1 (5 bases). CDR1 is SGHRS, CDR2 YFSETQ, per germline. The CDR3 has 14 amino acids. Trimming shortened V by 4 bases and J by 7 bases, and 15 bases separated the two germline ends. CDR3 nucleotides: TGCGCCAGCAGCCTACAAGGGGTTTGGCAGCCCCAGCATTTT. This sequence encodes CASSLQGVWQPQHF. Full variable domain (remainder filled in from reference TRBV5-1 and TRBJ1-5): KAGVTQTPRYLIKTRGQQVTLSCSPISGHRSVSWYQQTPGQGLQFLFEYFSETQRNKGNFPGRFSGRQFSNSRSEMNVSTLELGDSALYLCASSLQGVWQPQHFGDGTRLSIL.

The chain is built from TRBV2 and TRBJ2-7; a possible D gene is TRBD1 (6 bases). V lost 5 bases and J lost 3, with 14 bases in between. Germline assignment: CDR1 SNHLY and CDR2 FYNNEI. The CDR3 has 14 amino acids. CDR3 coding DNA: TGTGCCAGCAGTAATGTCTTACAGGGCTACGAGCAGTACTTC. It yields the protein CASSNVLQGYEQYF.

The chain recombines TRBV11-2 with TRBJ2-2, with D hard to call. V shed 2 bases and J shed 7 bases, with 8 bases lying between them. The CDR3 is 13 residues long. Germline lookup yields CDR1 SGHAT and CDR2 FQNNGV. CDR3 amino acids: CASSLTGVGELFF. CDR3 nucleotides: TGTGCCAGCAGCTTAACCGGCGTCGGGGAGCTGTTTTTT.

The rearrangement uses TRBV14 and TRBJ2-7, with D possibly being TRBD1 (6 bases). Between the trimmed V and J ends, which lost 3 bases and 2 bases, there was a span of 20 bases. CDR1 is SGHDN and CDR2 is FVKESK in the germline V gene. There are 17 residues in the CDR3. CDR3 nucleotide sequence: TGTGCCAGCAGCCAGGAACAGACTTGGGACATTCCCTACGAGCAGTACTTC. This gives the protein CASSQEQTWDIPYEQYF.

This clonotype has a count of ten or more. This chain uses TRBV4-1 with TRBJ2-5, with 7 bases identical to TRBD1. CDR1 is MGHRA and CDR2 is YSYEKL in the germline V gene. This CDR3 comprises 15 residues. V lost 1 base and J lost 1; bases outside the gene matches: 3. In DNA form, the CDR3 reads TGCGCCAGCAGCCAAGGACGGGACAGCCAAGAGACCCAGTACTTC. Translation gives CASSQGRDSQETQYF.

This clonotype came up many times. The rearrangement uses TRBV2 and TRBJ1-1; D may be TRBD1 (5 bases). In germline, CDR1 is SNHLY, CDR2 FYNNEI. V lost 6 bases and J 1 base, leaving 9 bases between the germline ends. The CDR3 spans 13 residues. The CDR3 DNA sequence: TGTGCCAGCAGGATAACAGGGAACACTGAAGCTTTCTTT. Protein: CASRITGNTEAFF.

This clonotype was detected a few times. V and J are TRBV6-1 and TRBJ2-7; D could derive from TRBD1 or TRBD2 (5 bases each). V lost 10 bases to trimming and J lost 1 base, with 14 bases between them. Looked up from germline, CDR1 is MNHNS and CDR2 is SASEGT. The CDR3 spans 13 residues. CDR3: CATGQGGSYEQYF. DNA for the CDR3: TGTGCCACCGGACAAGGAGGATCCTACGAGCAGTACTTC.